Described below is a single T cell receptor (beta chain) sequence and its context. Antigen: not known. Time point defined: late sampling 161 to 241 days after vaccination in a few convalescent patients. The sample's treatment: approximately 9-day PBMC culture with coronavirus spike peptide pools or control peptides (ViraFEST assay). Per well, 1.5 million to 2.5 million PBMCs were cultured in the presence of around 10 IU/ml IL-2 and approximately 10 ug/ml peptide pools. The data belong to a study of vaccination and CD4 T cells after COVID-19. V lost 3 bases and J lost 2, with 10 bases in between. Germline loops: CDR1 KGHSH, CDR2 LQKENI. The CDR3 length is 14 residues. Sequencing of cultured CD4+ T cell DNA used the Oncomine TCR Beta short-read assay. TCRdb itself ran the PCR reads through MiXCR, one entry per CDR3 protein. The sample comprises approximately 17,000 distinct CDR3 sequences, less than 60% of which are singletons, and approximately 17% rests with the top ten.

The specimen comprised CD4+ T cells from blood, cultured in vitro, sampled about 7 months after SARS-CoV-2 vaccination. This sequence was found in a human donor who had recovered from COVID-19. The chain joins TRBV18 to TRBJ1-2; no reliable D call. CDR3 in DNA: TGTGCCAGCTCACCCCTCAGTGGGAACTATGGCTACACCTTC. Translated: CASSPLSGNYGYTF.